The 20 T cell receptor beta chains given below trace back to one sample, sequenced in a study of cytomegalovirus exposure and HLA in healthy donors. Assay: immunoSEQ multiplex PCR; the TCRdb copy retains only in-frame clones and omits some. The sample gives 200,000 or so clones, 65% to 90% of which show up once; roughly 12% is in the top ten. The sample comprised PBMCs. These TCRs come from a woman aged 25-40 years in good health and CMV-seropositive.

V gene TRBV7-9 combines with J gene TRBJ2-7; TRBD1 might be the D (6 bases). The germline V and J ends were trimmed by 1 base and 4 bases, with 17 bases remaining between them. This CDR3 has 16 residues. Germline loops: CDR1 SEHNR, CDR2 FQNEAQ (reference sequence). CDR3 coding DNA: TGTGCCAGCAGCTTAGGAGTTTTGGACAGAGTTTACGAGCAGTACTTC. It encodes CASSLGVLDRVYEQYF.

The chain carries TRBV6-1 and TRBJ2-1; weak D call: TRBD1 (7 bases). The length of the CDR3 is 14 residues. Trimming took 7 bases from V and 3 from J, leaving 13 bases between them. Germline lookup yields CDR1 MNHNS and CDR2 SASEGT. CDR3 in DNA: TGTGCCAGCACCCCAGGGGGGAGCTACAATGAGCAGTTCTTC. This translates into CASTPGGSYNEQFF.

The J gene is TRBJ2-7, the V gene TRBV7-9, with D perhaps TRBD2 (6 bases). The CDR3 contains 15 residues. Germline CDR1 reads SEHNR; CDR2 reads FQNEAQ (reference sequence). Trimming left V 7 bases short and J 2 bases short, with 18 bases between. The CDR3, as DNA: TGTGCCAGCACAAAACCTAGCGAGCTTACCTACGAGCAGTACTTC. It encodes CASTKPSELTYEQYF.

This clone was seen more than once but under ten times. The chain combines TRBV5-1 with TRBJ1-2; 7 bases match TRBD1. The ends lost 4 bases at V and 3 bases at J; junction bases unmatched: 15. Germline V gives CDR1 SGHRS, CDR2 YFSETQ. This CDR3 has 17 residues. Here the CDR3 reads CASSKDRVGQVDYGYTF. CDR3 in DNA: TGCGCCAGCAGCAAGGACCGGGTAGGACAGGTCGACTATGGCTACACCTTC.

This CDR3 reads CASSTTGGIREQYF. The CDR3 DNA follows: TGCGCCAGCAGTACGACAGGGGGAATACGCGAGCAGTACTTC. The chain carries TRBV5-1 and TRBJ2-7; 9 bases line up with TRBD1. The CDR3 contains 14 residues. With V trimmed by 5 bases and J by 6 bases, 9 bases remained unmatched. Per germline, CDR1 SGHRS and CDR2 YFSETQ.

The rearrangement joins TRBV18 to TRBJ1-2; D not resolved. Trimming stripped 3 bases from V and 0 bases from J, with 11 bases between. Germline assignment: CDR1 KGHSH and CDR2 LQKENI. CDR3 length equals 15 residues. The CDR3 sequence is CASSPVEATNYGYTF. DNA for the CDR3: TGTGCCAGCTCACCCGTAGAGGCAACTAACTATGGCTACACCTTC.

This chain links TRBV28 with TRBJ2-5, with D perhaps being TRBD1 or TRBD2 (7 bases each). CDR1 and CDR2 (germline): MDHEN, SYDVKM. There are 14 residues in the CDR3. Trimming took off 10 bases at V and 5 bases at J, with 20 bases between the two ends. The DNA of the CDR3 is TGTGCCACCAGGGGGGGAGGGCCGGTTGAGACCCAGTACTTC. It translates to CATRGGGPVETQYF.

The CDR3 region has the DNA TGTGCCAGCGCGGACAGGGGTCTGGCTGGAAACACCATATATTTT. Its translation is CASADRGLAGNTIYF. This chain uses TRBV28 with TRBJ1-3, with 9 bases matching TRBD1. The J segment lost 2 bases and the V segment lost 8 bases, leaving 7 bases of the junction unmatched. The CDR3 extends over 15 amino acids. CDR1 and CDR2 from the germline V gene are MDHEN and SYDVKM.

The chain carries TRBV6-6 and TRBJ2-3, with 7 bases fitting TRBD1. The CDR3 is 14 residues long. Germline V gene lookup returns CDR1 MNHNY and CDR2 SVGAGI (reference sequence). With 10 bases clipped from V and 2 bases from J, the junction kept 9 bases outside the gene matches. DNA for the CDR3: TGTGCCACGAAGACAGGGTATAACACAGATACGCAGTATTTT. This sequence encodes CATKTGYNTDTQYF.

The chain is built from TRBV6-1 and TRBJ1-1, with 7 bases aligning to TRBD1. Germline V lookup: CDR1 MNHNS, CDR2 SASEGT. This CDR3 has 14 residues. J was trimmed by 0 bases and V by 4 bases; bases with no gene match: 2. The CDR3 loop is CASSATGVNTEAFF. The CDR3 region has the DNA TGTGCCAGCAGTGCAACAGGGGTGAACACTGAAGCTTTCTTT.

The chain has TRBV6-5 and TRBJ1-1; no clear D. Germline CDR1 and CDR2: MNHEY and SVGAGI. The length of the CDR3 is 13 residues. V shed 8 bases and J shed 2 bases, with 12 bases lying between them. The CDR3 spells CASAYSRNTEAFF. DNA for the CDR3: TGTGCCAGCGCTTATTCGAGAAACACTGAAGCTTTCTTT.

This clone has more than one count but fewer than ten. The junction differs from germline at one of its ends, possibly a read error. The chain joins TRBV7-7 to TRBJ2-2; the D gene is possibly TRBD2 (6 bases). CDR3 length equals 13 residues. Germline lookup yields CDR1 SSHAT and CDR2 FNYEAQ (reference sequence). The CDR3, as DNA: TGTGCTAGCAGCGTCGATGGCGGGAGGGAGCTGTTTTTT. Translated, it gives CASSVDGGRELFF.

The chain joins TRBV5-1 to TRBJ2-1; 8 bases fit TRBD1. J was trimmed by 7 bases and V by 5 bases; bases with no gene match: 11. CDR1 and CDR2 (germline): SGHRS, YFSETQ. The CDR3 consists of 15 residues. This CDR3 reads CASRAGTGFGNEQFF. CDR3 nucleotides: TGCGCCAGCAGGGCAGGGACAGGCTTTGGAAATGAGCAGTTCTTC.

The chain joins TRBV30 to TRBJ2-5; 10 nucleotides agree with TRBD1. The CDR3 is made up of 13 amino acids. Germline loops: CDR1 GTSNPN, CDR2 SVGIG (reference sequence). J was trimmed by 4 bases and V by 4 bases; bases with no gene match: 3. The chain's CDR3 is CAWKDRGGETQYF. The CDR3 DNA reads TGTGCCTGGAAGGACAGGGGGGGAGAGACCCAGTACTTC. The whole variable domain, filled in from reference TRBV30 and TRBJ2-5, reads SQTIHQWPATLVQPVGSPLSLECTVEGTSNPNLYWYRQAAGRGLQLLFYSVGIGQISSEVPQNLSASRPQDRQFILSSKKLLLSDSGFYLCAWKDRGGETQYFGPGTRLLVL.

The chain is built from TRBV11-3 and TRBJ2-2; 8 nucleotides match TRBD1. V was pared by 5 bases and J by 7 bases, with 0 bases of the junction left unmatched. CDR1 and CDR2 (germline): SGHNT, YENEEA. CDR3 length: 12 amino acids. CDR3 amino acids: CASSTGGGELFF. CDR3 DNA sequence: TGTGCCAGCAGCACAGGGGGCGGGGAGCTGTTTTTT.

This chain uses TRBV2 with TRBJ2-2; a possible D gene is TRBD2 (5 bases). The CDR3 contains 14 residues. CDR1 is SNHLY, CDR2 FYNNEI, per germline. Trimming removed 6 bases at V and 3 bases at J, with 11 bases between. CDR3 protein: CASRPGGHTGELFF. The CDR3 DNA is TGTGCCAGCAGACCCGGAGGACACACCGGGGAGCTGTTTTTT.

The chain combines TRBV7-9 with TRBJ2-7; D perhaps matches TRBD1 (6 bases). V was trimmed by 8 bases and J by 6 bases, leaving 32 bases between them. Germline V CDR1 and CDR2: SEHNR, FQNEAQ (reference sequence). The CDR3 consists of 18 residues. This chain's CDR3 is CASRGENEQGALFTEQYF. CDR3 DNA sequence: TGTGCCAGCCGAGGGGAAAACGAACAGGGTGCCCTATTTACCGAGCAGTACTTC.

The chain couples TRBV29-1 to TRBJ2-2; TRBD2 aligns across 8 bases. This CDR3 has 15 amino acids. The trim removed 3 bases at V and 5 bases at J, leaving 8 bases unmatched. Germline assignment: CDR1 SQVTM and CDR2 ANQGSEA. The DNA of the CDR3 is TGCAGCGTTGAGGGGGGGACTAGTCGGACCGGGGAGCTGTTTTTT. This sequence encodes CSVEGGTSRTGELFF.

In its sample, this clone was seen a few times. This chain joins TRBV7-3 and TRBJ2-3, with TRBD2 identical over 13 bases. Germline V gene lookup returns CDR1 SGHTA and CDR2 FQGTGA. V gave up 0 bases and J gave up 5 bases; unmatched junction bases: 5. The CDR3 consists of 17 residues. The CDR3, as DNA: TGTGCCAGCAGCTTAACTCCAGGACTAGCGGGAGTAGATACGCAGTATTTT. Amino acids: CASSLTPGLAGVDTQYF.

The gene calls are TRBV27 and TRBJ2-2; TRBD2 matches 10 bases. Trimming took 4 bases from V and 0 from J; bases not matched to a gene: 11. The CDR3 has 19 amino acids. Germline assignment: CDR1 MNHEY and CDR2 SMNVEV (reference sequence). The CDR3 DNA is TGTGCCAGCAGTTATAGCGGGAGGCCCCCCACTGCGAACACCGGGGAGCTGTTTTTT. It specifies CASSYSGRPPTANTGELFF.